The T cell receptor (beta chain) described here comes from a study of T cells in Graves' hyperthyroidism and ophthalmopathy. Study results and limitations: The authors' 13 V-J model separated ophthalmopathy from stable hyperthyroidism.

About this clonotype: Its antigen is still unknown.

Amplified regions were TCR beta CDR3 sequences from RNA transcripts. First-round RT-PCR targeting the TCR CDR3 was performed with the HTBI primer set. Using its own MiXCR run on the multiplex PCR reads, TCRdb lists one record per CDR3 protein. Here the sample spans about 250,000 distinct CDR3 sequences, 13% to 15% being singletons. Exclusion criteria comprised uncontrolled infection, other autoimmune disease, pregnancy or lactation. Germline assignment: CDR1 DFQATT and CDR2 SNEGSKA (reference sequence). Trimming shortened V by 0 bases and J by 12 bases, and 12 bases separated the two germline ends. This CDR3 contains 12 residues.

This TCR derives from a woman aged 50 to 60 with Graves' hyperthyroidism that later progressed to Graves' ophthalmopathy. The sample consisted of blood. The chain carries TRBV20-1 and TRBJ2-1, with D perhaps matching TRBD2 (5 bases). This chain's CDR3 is CSARDRRDVQFF. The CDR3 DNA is TGCAGTGCTAGAGATAGACGGGATGTGCAGTTCTTC.